Listed below are T cell receptor beta chains from one sample, sequenced in a study of control samples from healthy donors and cancer patients. Produced via immunoSEQ multiplex PCR; TCRdb's table is partial and in-frame only. The sample lists some 150,000 clones, 96% occurring once. The sample taken for sequencing was blood. The origin of the receptors is a young woman in good health. CDR3s include the opening cysteine and the closing phenylalanine or tryptophan. The order of the fields is D gene, V gene, CDR3 length, J gene, clone size, CDR3 DNA, CDR3 protein. A D gene is named only where the DNA matches it firmly. Where a row states a size, it is once, few, many or the class of an expanded clone; other rows omit it.

d_call: TRBD1; v_call: TRBV6-5; cdr3_length: 14; j_call: TRBJ1-6; clone_size: -; cdr3_nt: TGTGCCAGCAGTCAGGGACAGGTTAATTCACCCCTCCACTTT; cdr3_aa: CASSQGQVNSPLHF
d_call: TRBD1; v_call: TRBV6-6; cdr3_length: 17; j_call: TRBJ1-2; clone_size: -; cdr3_nt: TGTGCCAGCAGTCGCGGGACAGGGGGCAAAAGCGGCTATGGCTACACCTTC; cdr3_aa: CASSRGTGGKSGYGYTF
d_call: -; v_call: TRBV24-1; cdr3_length: 15; j_call: TRBJ2-7; clone_size: -; cdr3_nt: TGTGCCATCGCACCCCGGGACACCCGGCCCTACGAGCAGTACTTC; cdr3_aa: CAIAPRDTRPYEQYF
d_call: -; v_call: TRBV5-4; cdr3_length: 14; j_call: TRBJ1-6; clone_size: -; cdr3_nt: TGTGCCAGCAGCTTGGCTTCAGGACGTTCACCCCTCCACTTT; cdr3_aa: CASSLASGRSPLHF
d_call: -; v_call: TRBV19; cdr3_length: 12; j_call: TRBJ1-6; clone_size: -; cdr3_nt: TGTGCCAGTAGTATCCTCGAATCACCCCTCCACTTT; cdr3_aa: CASSILESPLHF
d_call: -; v_call: TRBV6-6; cdr3_length: 12; j_call: TRBJ2-2; clone_size: -; cdr3_nt: TGTGCCAGCAGTTTCGCGGGGAGGGAGCTGTTTTTT; cdr3_aa: CASSFAGRELFF
d_call: -; v_call: TRBV18; cdr3_length: 16; j_call: TRBJ2-7; clone_size: -; cdr3_nt: TGTGCCAGCTCACCACTTGGGGTGGGGGGCTCCTACGAGCAGTACTTC; cdr3_aa: CASSPLGVGGSYEQYF
d_call: TRBD2; v_call: TRBV4-1; cdr3_length: 18; j_call: TRBJ2-2; clone_size: -; cdr3_nt: TGCGCCAGCAGCCAATCCCTAGCGGGAGGATCGAACACCGGGGAGCTGTTTTTT; cdr3_aa: CASSQSLAGGSNTGELFF
d_call: TRBD2; v_call: TRBV6-1; cdr3_length: 16; j_call: TRBJ2-7; clone_size: -; cdr3_nt: TGTGCCAGCAGTGAAGCCTTCAGGCTCGGGAGGGGGGAGCAGTACTTC; cdr3_aa: CASSEAFRLGRGEQYF
d_call: TRBD1; v_call: TRBV30; cdr3_length: 15; j_call: TRBJ1-3; clone_size: -; cdr3_nt: TGTGCCTGGAGTTTGACTGCAGGGGGTCGGGACACCATATATTTT; cdr3_aa: CAWSLTAGGRDTIYF
d_call: TRBD1; v_call: TRBV29-1; cdr3_length: 15; j_call: TRBJ1-2; clone_size: once; cdr3_nt: TGCAGCGTTGGGACAGGGCCTAAACTAAACTATGGCTACACCTTC; cdr3_aa: CSVGTGPKLNYGYTF
d_call: -; v_call: TRBV18; cdr3_length: 15; j_call: TRBJ2-3; clone_size: -; cdr3_nt: TGTGCCAGCTCACCACCGGGACATGGCTCAGATACGCAGTATTTT; cdr3_aa: CASSPPGHGSDTQYF
d_call: TRBD2; v_call: TRBV7-2; cdr3_length: 15; j_call: TRBJ2-7; clone_size: -; cdr3_nt: TGTGCCAGCAGCGCCCGCGGACTAGCCGACTACGAGCAGTACTTC; cdr3_aa: CASSARGLADYEQYF
d_call: -; v_call: TRBV29-1; cdr3_length: 12; j_call: TRBJ2-7; clone_size: -; cdr3_nt: TGCAGCGTTGAAGTGAGGGGTTACGAGCAGTACTTC; cdr3_aa: CSVEVRGYEQYF
d_call: -; v_call: TRBV28; cdr3_length: 13; j_call: TRBJ2-7; clone_size: -; cdr3_nt: TGTGCCAGCAGTCCCGCCCCCCACTACGAGCAGTACTTC; cdr3_aa: CASSPAPHYEQYF
d_call: -; v_call: TRBV18; cdr3_length: 18; j_call: TRBJ1-6; clone_size: -; cdr3_nt: TGTGCCAGCTCACCATTAGGGGCTTCCCCTAACTATAATTCACCCCTCCACTTT; cdr3_aa: CASSPLGASPNYNSPLHF
d_call: TRBD2; v_call: TRBV6-1; cdr3_length: 16; j_call: TRBJ2-5; clone_size: -; cdr3_nt: TGTGCCAGCAGTGTGATGGGTCTAGCGGTACAAGAGACCCAGTACTTC; cdr3_aa: CASSVMGLAVQETQYF
d_call: -; v_call: TRBV18; cdr3_length: 15; j_call: TRBJ1-4; clone_size: -; cdr3_nt: TGTGCCAGCTCGGGCAGGGCTGCAACTAATGAAAAACTGTTTTTT; cdr3_aa: CASSGRAATNEKLFF
d_call: TRBD2; v_call: TRBV15; cdr3_length: 14; j_call: TRBJ2-7; clone_size: -; cdr3_nt: TGTGCCACCAGCAGAGATGGGGGGGTAAACGAGCAGTACTTC; cdr3_aa: CATSRDGGVNEQYF
d_call: TRBD2; v_call: TRBV18; cdr3_length: 14; j_call: TRBJ2-7; clone_size: once; cdr3_nt: TGTGCCAGCCAGGATAGCGGGACCTCCTACGAGCAGTACTTC; cdr3_aa: CASQDSGTSYEQYF
d_call: TRBD1; v_call: TRBV15; cdr3_length: 14; j_call: TRBJ1-1; clone_size: once; cdr3_nt: TGTGCCACCATAGACAGGGAAGGGGACACTGAAGCTTTCTTT; cdr3_aa: CATIDREGDTEAFF
d_call: -; v_call: TRBV10-1; cdr3_length: 15; j_call: TRBJ2-7; clone_size: -; cdr3_nt: TGCGCCAGCAGTGACGCGGGCAGGGGCGCCTACGAGCAGTACTTC; cdr3_aa: CASSDAGRGAYEQYF
d_call: TRBD2; v_call: TRBV28; cdr3_length: 14; j_call: TRBJ2-7; clone_size: -; cdr3_nt: TGTGCCAGCAGTTTGTGGACGGGAGGTCACGAGCAGTACTTC; cdr3_aa: CASSLWTGGHEQYF
d_call: -; v_call: TRBV7-9; cdr3_length: 15; j_call: TRBJ1-1; clone_size: -; cdr3_nt: TGTGCCAGCAGCTTGGCAGGCCTCCCGAACACTGAAGCTTTCTTT; cdr3_aa: CASSLAGLPNTEAFF
d_call: -; v_call: TRBV27; cdr3_length: 14; j_call: TRBJ1-1; clone_size: -; cdr3_nt: TGTGCCAGCAGTCCAACGAAGATGAACACTGAAGCTTTCTTT; cdr3_aa: CASSPTKMNTEAFF
d_call: TRBD2; v_call: TRBV3-1/TRBV3-2; cdr3_length: 14; j_call: TRBJ2-7; clone_size: -; cdr3_nt: TGTGCCAGCAGCCAGCCGGGACTACCCTACGAGCAGTACTTC; cdr3_aa: CASSQPGLPYEQYF
d_call: TRBD1; v_call: TRBV28; cdr3_length: 14; j_call: TRBJ2-5; clone_size: -; cdr3_nt: TGTGCCAGCATAGAGGGGGCGATCGGAGAGACCCAGTACTTC; cdr3_aa: CASIEGAIGETQYF
d_call: -; v_call: TRBV7-9; cdr3_length: 13; j_call: TRBJ2-2; clone_size: -; cdr3_nt: TGTGCCAGCAGCTTCGCGGGGACCGGGGAGCTGTTTTTT; cdr3_aa: CASSFAGTGELFF
d_call: TRBD1; v_call: TRBV6-5; cdr3_length: 14; j_call: TRBJ1-2; clone_size: once; cdr3_nt: TGTGCCAGCAGTTCCCAGGGGGGGGTGAGTGGCTACACCTTC; cdr3_aa: CASSSQGGVSGYTF
d_call: -; v_call: TRBV30; cdr3_length: 11; j_call: TRBJ2-7; clone_size: -; cdr3_nt: TGTGCCTGGAGTCTCTCCTACGAGCAGTACTTC; cdr3_aa: CAWSLSYEQYF
d_call: -; v_call: TRBV6-6; cdr3_length: 15; j_call: TRBJ2-7; clone_size: -; cdr3_nt: TGTGCCAGCAGTTACTCTCACTTCGGGGACTACGAGCAGTACTTC; cdr3_aa: CASSYSHFGDYEQYF
d_call: -; v_call: TRBV5-8; cdr3_length: 16; j_call: TRBJ2-2; clone_size: -; cdr3_nt: TGTGCCAGCAGCGGAGGGGCAGGGGTGAACACCGGGGAGCTGTTTTTT; cdr3_aa: CASSGGAGVNTGELFF
d_call: TRBD1; v_call: TRBV5-5; cdr3_length: 14; j_call: TRBJ1-6; clone_size: -; cdr3_nt: TGTGCCAGCAGCTTTGACAGGGGCTATTCACCCCTCCACTTT; cdr3_aa: CASSFDRGYSPLHF
d_call: -; v_call: TRBV3-1/TRBV3-2; cdr3_length: 14; j_call: TRBJ2-7; clone_size: -; cdr3_nt: TGTGCCAGCAGCCCAAATTGGGAAACCTACGAGCAGTACTTC; cdr3_aa: CASSPNWETYEQYF
d_call: TRBD2; v_call: TRBV12-3/TRBV12-4; cdr3_length: 11; j_call: TRBJ2-3; clone_size: -; cdr3_nt: TGTGCCAGCAGTCGGGAGGGTACGCAGTATTTT; cdr3_aa: CASSREGTQYF
d_call: -; v_call: TRBV3-1/TRBV3-2; cdr3_length: 15; j_call: TRBJ2-3; clone_size: -; cdr3_nt: TGTGCCAGCAGCCCCCAAGGGCGGGCCACAGATACGCAGTATTTT; cdr3_aa: CASSPQGRATDTQYF
d_call: -; v_call: TRBV5-1; cdr3_length: 14; j_call: TRBJ2-1; clone_size: -; cdr3_nt: TGCGCCACTGCACCAGGGAGCTCCTACAATGAGCAGTTCTTC; cdr3_aa: CATAPGSSYNEQFF
d_call: TRBD1; v_call: TRBV24-1; cdr3_length: 16; j_call: TRBJ1-3; clone_size: -; cdr3_nt: TGTGCCACCAGTGACCCCCGGGACAGGGCTGGAAACACCATATATTTT; cdr3_aa: CATSDPRDRAGNTIYF
d_call: -; v_call: TRBV6-5; cdr3_length: 13; j_call: TRBJ1-1; clone_size: -; cdr3_nt: TGTGCCAGCAGTTACCGAGGCCCCACTGAAGCTTTCTTT; cdr3_aa: CASSYRGPTEAFF
d_call: TRBD1; v_call: TRBV7-7; cdr3_length: 16; j_call: TRBJ1-1; clone_size: -; cdr3_nt: TGTGCTAGCAGCCCCATAATAGGACAGGGGGCCACTGAAGCTTTCTTT; cdr3_aa: CASSPIIGQGATEAFF
d_call: TRBD2; v_call: TRBV14; cdr3_length: 15; j_call: TRBJ2-1; clone_size: once; cdr3_nt: TGTGCCAGCAAGCGGCTAGCGGGGGGGACAGATGAGCAGTTCTTC; cdr3_aa: CASKRLAGGTDEQFF
d_call: TRBD1; v_call: TRBV30; cdr3_length: 13; j_call: TRBJ1-4; clone_size: -; cdr3_nt: TGTGCCTGGAGCCCGGGACAGGCGAGTAAACTGTTTTTT; cdr3_aa: CAWSPGQASKLFF
d_call: TRBD1; v_call: TRBV28; cdr3_length: 15; j_call: TRBJ2-7; clone_size: few; cdr3_nt: TGTGCCAGCAGCTGGCCCCGGACAGGGAGGTACGAGCAGTACTTC; cdr3_aa: CASSWPRTGRYEQYF
d_call: -; v_call: TRBV27; cdr3_length: 12; j_call: TRBJ2-3; clone_size: -; cdr3_nt: TGTGCCAGCAGCCCGGGCACAGATACGCAGTATTTT; cdr3_aa: CASSPGTDTQYF
d_call: TRBD1; v_call: TRBV10-3; cdr3_length: 16; j_call: TRBJ1-2; clone_size: -; cdr3_nt: TGTGCCATCAGTGAGTCGTCGGTGGGGACAGGGAGCGGCTACACCTTC; cdr3_aa: CAISESSVGTGSGYTF
d_call: -; v_call: TRBV5-8; cdr3_length: 14; j_call: TRBJ2-7; clone_size: -; cdr3_nt: TGTGCCAGCAGCTTGGGGGAGTCCCGTACCCCACCGAGCTTC; cdr3_aa: CASSLGESRTPPSF
d_call: -; v_call: TRBV24-1; cdr3_length: 14; j_call: TRBJ2-3; clone_size: -; cdr3_nt: TGTGCCACCAGTGATCTGGATATCACAGATACGCAGTATTTT; cdr3_aa: CATSDLDITDTQYF
d_call: -; v_call: TRBV10-2; cdr3_length: 21; j_call: TRBJ1-5; clone_size: -; cdr3_nt: TGCGCCAGCAGTGAGTCGAAAATCGGGAGAAGGACAGTCTATAGCAATCAGCCCCAGCATTTT; cdr3_aa: CASSESKIGRRTVYSNQPQHF
d_call: TRBD1; v_call: TRBV28; cdr3_length: 14; j_call: TRBJ1-2; clone_size: -; cdr3_nt: TGTGCCAGCAGTTTTGGCAGGGGGCGTTGGGGCTACACCTTC; cdr3_aa: CASSFGRGRWGYTF
d_call: -; v_call: TRBV6-2/TRBV6-3; cdr3_length: 11; j_call: TRBJ2-7; clone_size: -; cdr3_nt: TGTGCCAGCAGCCTCCCGGACGAGCAGTACTTC; cdr3_aa: CASSLPDEQYF